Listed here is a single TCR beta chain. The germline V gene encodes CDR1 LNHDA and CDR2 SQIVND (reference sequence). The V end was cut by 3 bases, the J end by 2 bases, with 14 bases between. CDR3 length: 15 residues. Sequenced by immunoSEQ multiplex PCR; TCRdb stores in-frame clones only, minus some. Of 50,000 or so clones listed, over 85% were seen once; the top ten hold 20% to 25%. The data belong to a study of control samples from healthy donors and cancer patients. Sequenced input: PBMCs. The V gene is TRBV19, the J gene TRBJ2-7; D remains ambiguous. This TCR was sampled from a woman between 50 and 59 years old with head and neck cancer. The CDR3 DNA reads TGTGCCAGTAGTATCCGGGCTTCCCGGACCTACGAGCAGTACTTC. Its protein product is CASSIRASRTYEQYF.